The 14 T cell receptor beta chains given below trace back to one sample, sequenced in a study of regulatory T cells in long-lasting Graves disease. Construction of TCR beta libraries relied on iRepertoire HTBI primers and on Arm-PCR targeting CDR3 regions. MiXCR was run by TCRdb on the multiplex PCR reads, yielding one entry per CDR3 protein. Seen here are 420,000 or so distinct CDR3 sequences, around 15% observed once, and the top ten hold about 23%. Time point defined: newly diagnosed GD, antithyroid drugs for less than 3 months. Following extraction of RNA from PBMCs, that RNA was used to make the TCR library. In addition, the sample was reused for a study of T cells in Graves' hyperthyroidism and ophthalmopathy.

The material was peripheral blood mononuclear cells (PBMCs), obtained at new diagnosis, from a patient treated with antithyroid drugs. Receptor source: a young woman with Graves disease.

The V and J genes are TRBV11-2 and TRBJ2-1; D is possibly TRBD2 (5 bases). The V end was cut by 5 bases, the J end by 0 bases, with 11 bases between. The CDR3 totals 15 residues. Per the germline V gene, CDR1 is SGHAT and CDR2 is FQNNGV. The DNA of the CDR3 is TGTGCCAGCAGCGGGAGCCGGAGCTCCTACAATGAGCAGTTCTTC. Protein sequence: CASSGSRSSYNEQFF.

The CDR3 sequence is CASSFSDSTDTQYF. CDR3 coding DNA: TGTGCCAGCAGCTTTAGTGACTCCACAGATACGCAGTATTTT. V usage is TRBV11-3 and J usage is TRBJ2-3; the D is unclear. V lost 3 bases and J lost 2, with 9 bases in between. Germline values: CDR1 SGHNT, CDR2 YENEEA. The CDR3 has 14 residues.

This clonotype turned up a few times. The CDR3 coding sequence is TGTGCCAGCAGCTTTGTAGCGACAGACATATTCACCCTGGGAGCTTTCTTT. Its protein product is CASSFVATDIFTLGAFF. The rearrangement joins TRBV7-3 to TRBJ1-1; a weak D match, TRBD1 (5 bases). V lost 3 bases, J lost 10 bases, and 27 bases lay in between. Germline assignment: CDR1 SGHTA and CDR2 FQGTGA. CDR3 length: 17 residues. The whole variable domain, filled in from reference TRBV7-3 and TRBJ1-1, reads GAGVSQTPSNKVTEKGKYVELRCDPISGHTALYWYRQSLGQGPEFLIYFQGTGAADDSGLPNDRFFAVRPEGSVSTLKIQRTERGDSAVYLCASSFVATDIFTLGAFFGQGTRLTVV.

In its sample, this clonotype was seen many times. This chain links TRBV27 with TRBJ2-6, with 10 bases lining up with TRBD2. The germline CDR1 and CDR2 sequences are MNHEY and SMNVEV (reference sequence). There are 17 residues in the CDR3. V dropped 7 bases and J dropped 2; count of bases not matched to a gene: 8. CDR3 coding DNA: TGTGCCAGCACCCTAGCGGGAGTGGGGCCTGGGGCCAACGTCCTGACTTTC. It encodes CASTLAGVGPGANVLTF.

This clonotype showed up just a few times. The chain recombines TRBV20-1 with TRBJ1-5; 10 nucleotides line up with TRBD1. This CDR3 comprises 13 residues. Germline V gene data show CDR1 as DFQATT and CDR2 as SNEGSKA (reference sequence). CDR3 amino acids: CSGDRGRNQPQHF. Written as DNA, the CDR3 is TGCAGCGGGGACAGGGGAAGGAATCAGCCCCAGCATTTT.

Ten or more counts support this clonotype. CDR3 nucleotide sequence: TGCGCCAGCAGCTTGGCCGCCGACCCTAATTCACCCCTCCACTTT. Encoded protein: CASSLAADPNSPLHF. The chain combines TRBV5-1 with TRBJ1-6; unclear D gene. With 0 bases removed from V and 6 bases from J, the gap between germline ends came to 10 bases. Germline V gene data show CDR1 as SGHRS and CDR2 as YFSETQ. This CDR3 contains 15 residues.

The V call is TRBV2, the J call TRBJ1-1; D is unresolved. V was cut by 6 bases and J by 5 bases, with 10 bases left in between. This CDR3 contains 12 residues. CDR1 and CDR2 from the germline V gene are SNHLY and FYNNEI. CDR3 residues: CASRRLATEAFF. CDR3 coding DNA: TGTGCCAGCAGGCGATTGGCGACTGAAGCTTTCTTT.

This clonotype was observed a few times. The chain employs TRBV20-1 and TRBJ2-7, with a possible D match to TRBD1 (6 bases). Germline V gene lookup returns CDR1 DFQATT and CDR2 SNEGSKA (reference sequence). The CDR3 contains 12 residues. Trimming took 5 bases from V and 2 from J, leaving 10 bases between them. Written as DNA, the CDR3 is TGCAGTGCTGACAGGAAACCCTACGAGCAGTACTTC. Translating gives CSADRKPYEQYF.

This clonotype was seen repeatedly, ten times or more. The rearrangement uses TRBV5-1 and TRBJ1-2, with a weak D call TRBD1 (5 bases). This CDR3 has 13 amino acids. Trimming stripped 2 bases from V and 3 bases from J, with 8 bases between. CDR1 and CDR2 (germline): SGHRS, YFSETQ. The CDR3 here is CASSFGRDYGYTF. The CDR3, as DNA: TGCGCCAGCAGCTTCGGCAGGGACTATGGCTACACCTTC.

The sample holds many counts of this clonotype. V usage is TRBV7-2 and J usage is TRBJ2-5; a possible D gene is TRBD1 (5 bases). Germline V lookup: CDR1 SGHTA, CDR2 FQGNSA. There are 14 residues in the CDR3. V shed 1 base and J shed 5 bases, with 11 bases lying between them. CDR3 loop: CASSLDGARETQYF. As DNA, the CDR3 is TGTGCCAGCAGCTTAGATGGGGCGCGCGAGACCCAGTACTTC.

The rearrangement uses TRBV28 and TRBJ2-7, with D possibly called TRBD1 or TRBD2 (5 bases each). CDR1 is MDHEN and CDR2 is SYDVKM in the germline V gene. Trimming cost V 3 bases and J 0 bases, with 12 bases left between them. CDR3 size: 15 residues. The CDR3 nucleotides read TGTGCCAGCAGTTTTTGTCGGGGCGCCTCCTACGAGCAGTACTTC. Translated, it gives CASSFCRGASYEQYF.

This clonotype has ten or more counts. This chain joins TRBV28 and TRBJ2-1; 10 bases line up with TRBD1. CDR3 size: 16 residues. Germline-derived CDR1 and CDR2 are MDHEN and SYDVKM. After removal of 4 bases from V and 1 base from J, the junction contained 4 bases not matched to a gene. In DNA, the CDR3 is TGTGCCAGCAGTTGGGGACAGGGGCTTTCCTACAATGAGCAGTTCTTC. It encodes CASSWGQGLSYNEQFF.

CDR3 coding DNA: TGTGCCAGCAGCCAGGCCCCGGACAGCTACGAGCAGTACTTC. It translates to CASSQAPDSYEQYF. The genes are TRBV11-3 and TRBJ2-7, with D perhaps matching TRBD1 (6 bases). CDR1 is SGHNT and CDR2 is YENEEA in the germline V gene. V gave up 5 bases and J gave up 3 bases, with 14 bases separating them. The CDR3 runs to 14 residues.

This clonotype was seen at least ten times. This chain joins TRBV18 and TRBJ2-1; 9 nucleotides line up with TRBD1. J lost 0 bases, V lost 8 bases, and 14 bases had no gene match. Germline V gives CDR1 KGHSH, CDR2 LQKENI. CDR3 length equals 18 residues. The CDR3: CASTTSTGGGSSYNEQFF. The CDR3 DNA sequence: TGTGCCAGCACGACCTCCACAGGGGGCGGAAGCTCCTACAATGAGCAGTTCTTC.